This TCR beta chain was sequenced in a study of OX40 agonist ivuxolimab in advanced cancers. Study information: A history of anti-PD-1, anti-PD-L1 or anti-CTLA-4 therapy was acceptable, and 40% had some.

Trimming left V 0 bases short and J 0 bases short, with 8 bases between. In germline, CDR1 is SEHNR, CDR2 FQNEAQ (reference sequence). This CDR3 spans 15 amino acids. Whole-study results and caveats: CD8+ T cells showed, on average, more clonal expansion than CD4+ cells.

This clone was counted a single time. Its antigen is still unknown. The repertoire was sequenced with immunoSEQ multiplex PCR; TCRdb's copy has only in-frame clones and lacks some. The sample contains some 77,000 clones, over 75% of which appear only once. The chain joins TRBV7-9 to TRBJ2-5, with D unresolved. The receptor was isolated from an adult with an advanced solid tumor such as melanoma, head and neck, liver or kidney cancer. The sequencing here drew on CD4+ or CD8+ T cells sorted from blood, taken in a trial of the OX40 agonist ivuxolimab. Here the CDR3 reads CASSLAGWNQETQYF. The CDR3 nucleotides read TGTGCCAGCAGCTTAGCCGGGTGGAACCAAGAGACCCAGTACTTC.